This T cell receptor beta chain was retrieved from a study of blood T cell repertoires in COVID-19. Study details: Both acute and convalescent COVID-19 samples were obtained from the United States, Italy and Spain.

Enrollment of patients from Seattle took place during active infection, with longitudinal follow-up. Methods used by the authors: The authors estimated nucleated cell counts from reference gene primer amplification. Assay: immunoSEQ multiplex PCR; the TCRdb copy retains only in-frame clones and omits some. D and trimming were read from the DNA, whereas the V and J calls and clone size are those reported in that table. The sample has about 420,000 clones, 70% to 90% seen once. The V and J ends lost 7 bases and 2 bases respectively, with 11 bases between them. The CDR3 covers 13 residues. Germline-derived CDR1 and CDR2 are ENHRY and SYGVKD.

The rearrangement joins TRBV10-3 to TRBJ1-2; D is unclear. The sample was peripheral blood. This clonotype was sampled from a man aged 18 to 30 with COVID-19, enrolled during active disease. In DNA form, the CDR3 reads TGTGCCATCAAAGAGCCTCTAAACTATGGCTACACCTTC. It is translated as CAIKEPLNYGYTF.